This TCR beta chain appears in the sequencing data of a study of blood T cells in healthy people across ages. Notes on the study in general: Investigators viewed diversity estimates from one million T cells as underestimates, the study reported.

Every sample yielded at least 6.5 million isolated PBMCs. Remarks on this clonotype: Its antigen is not identified.

Germline CDR1 and CDR2: SNHLY and FYNNEI. The junction had 1 base not matched to a gene; V was cut back by 5 bases and J by 5 bases. The CDR3 has 14 amino acids. Primers used in a second PCR of about 6 to 11 cycles were a sample-barcoded 5' primer and a J-beta primer mix. TCRdb re-called the 5' RACE reads through MiXCR, storing one row per CDR3 protein. Here the sample spans 800,000 or so distinct CDR3 sequences, about 62% being singletons. The chain recombines TRBV2 with TRBJ2-1, with 12 bases identical to TRBD2. The sequence was collected from a man aged 30 to 45 in good health. The sample taken for sequencing was blood. CDR3 DNA sequence: TGTGCCAGCAGTAGGACTAGCGGGGACAATGAGCAGTTCTTC. Its translation: CASSRTSGDNEQFF.